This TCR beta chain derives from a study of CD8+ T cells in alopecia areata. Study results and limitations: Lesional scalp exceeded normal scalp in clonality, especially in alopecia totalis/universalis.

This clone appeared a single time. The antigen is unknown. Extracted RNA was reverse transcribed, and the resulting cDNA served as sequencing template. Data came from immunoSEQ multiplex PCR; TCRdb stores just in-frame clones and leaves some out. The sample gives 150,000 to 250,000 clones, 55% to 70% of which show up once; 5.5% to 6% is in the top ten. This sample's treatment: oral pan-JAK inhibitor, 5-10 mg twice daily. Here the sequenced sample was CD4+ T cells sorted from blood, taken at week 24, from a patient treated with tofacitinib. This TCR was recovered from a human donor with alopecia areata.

DNA for the CDR3: TGTGCCAGCAGAAAGAATAGCGGGAGGGCCAATGAGCAGTTCTTC. Residues: CASRKNSGRANEQFF. The V and J genes are TRBV7-2 and TRBJ2-1, with 11 bases matching TRBD2. The V gene end was trimmed by 6 bases and the J gene end by 6 bases; junction bases not matched to a gene: 7. Germline V gives CDR1 SGHTA, CDR2 FQGNSA. The CDR3 length is 15 residues.